This T cell receptor beta chain was identified during a study of response to subunit inactivated influenza vaccine listed by TCRdb under 2018. Background on the whole study: Deep quantitative T cell receptor repertoire profiling was used in the study to track responses to a trivalent subunit inactivated influenza vaccine. On the study overall, not on this receptor specifically: According to the authors, only a limited number of new T cells may be recruited by each seasonal influenza vaccination.

Interpreted using the paper, the time point label stands for: around 45 days after influenza vaccine administration. This clonotype was seen repeatedly, ten times or more. This receptor's antigen is unknown. Nothing much larger sits one base from this clone, and base qualities are not available. As encoded in the germline V gene, CDR1 is SNHLY while CDR2 is FYNNEI. The CDR3 runs 12 residues from the cysteine to the phenylalanine. Only the CDR3 part of the read is kept: 36 bases, read in frame from the first base. V is cut back by 6 bases and J by 4 bases, with 1 base in the junction unmatched. Library creation used RT-PCR. For sequencing, an Illumina HiSeq 2500 was employed. TCRdb reprocessing: public reads trimmed at Q25 with fastp, clones called with MiXCR, in-frame beta chains kept. Every distinct CDR3 protein forms one entry, paired with its most common genes and DNA. A total of approximately 530,000 distinct CDR3 sequences appear in this sample, 13% of them only once. The biggest ten clones account for roughly 14% of the sample.

This clonotype originated in a man aged 50-60 years who received an inactivated influenza vaccine. Donor details come from another sample of the same person, matched by shared clones. The chain uses TRBV2 and TRBJ2-7; TRBD1 aligns with 9 central bases. Sequences were derived from PBMCs from blood, sampled roughly 47 days after vaccination. CDR3 region: CASRDRGYEQYF. The bases read TGTGCCAGCAGGGACAGGGGTTACGAGCAGTACTTC.